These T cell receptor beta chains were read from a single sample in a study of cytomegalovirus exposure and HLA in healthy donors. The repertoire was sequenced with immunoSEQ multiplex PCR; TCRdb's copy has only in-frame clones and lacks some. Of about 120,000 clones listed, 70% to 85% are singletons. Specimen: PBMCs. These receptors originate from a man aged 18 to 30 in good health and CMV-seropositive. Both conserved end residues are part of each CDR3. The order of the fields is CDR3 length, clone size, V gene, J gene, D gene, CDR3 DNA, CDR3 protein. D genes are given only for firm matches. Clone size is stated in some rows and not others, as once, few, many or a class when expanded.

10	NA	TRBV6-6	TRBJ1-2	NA	TGTGCCAGCAGGCGCCGAGGCTACACCTTC	CASRRRGYTF
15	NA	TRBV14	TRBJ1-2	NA	TGTGCCAGCAGCCAAGCGCAGGTAGCTAACTATGGCTACACCTTC	CASSQAQVANYGYTF
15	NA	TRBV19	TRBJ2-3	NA	TGTGCCAGTAGATATACCTACCCTAGCACAGATACGCAGTATTTT	CASRYTYPSTDTQYF
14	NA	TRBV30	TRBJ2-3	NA	TGTGCCTGGGACACAGGGTTGAGCACAGATACGCAGTATTTT	CAWDTGLSTDTQYF
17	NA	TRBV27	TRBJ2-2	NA	TGTGCCAGCAGTTTAGGTCAGGGAAGGGCGAACACCGGGGAGCTGTTTTTT	CASSLGQGRANTGELFF
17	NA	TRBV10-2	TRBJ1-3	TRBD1	TGCGCCAGCAGTGAGGACCCGGGACAGATCTCTGGAAACACCATATATTTT	CASSEDPGQISGNTIYF
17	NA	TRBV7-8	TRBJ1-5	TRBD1	TGTGCCAGCAGCTTGGCTACAGGGGTTTGGAGCAATCAGCCCCAGCATTTT	CASSLATGVWSNQPQHF
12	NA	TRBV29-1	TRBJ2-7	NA	TGCAGCGTAGGGAAGGACAGCTACGAGCAGTACTTC	CSVGKDSYEQYF
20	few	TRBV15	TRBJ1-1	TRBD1	TGTGCCACCAGCAGAGATAAGGGGAGGACAGGTACTATCATGAACACTGAAGCTTTCTTT	CATSRDKGRTGTIMNTEAFF
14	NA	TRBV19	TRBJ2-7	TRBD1	TGTGCCAGTAGTGCCGACAGGGGGTACTACGAGCAGTACTTC	CASSADRGYYEQYF
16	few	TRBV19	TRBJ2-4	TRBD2	TGTGCCAGTAGTACACGGACTAGCGGGAGAGAAAACATTCAGTACTTC	CASSTRTSGRENIQYF
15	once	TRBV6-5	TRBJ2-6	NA	TGTGCCAGCAGTCCCCTAAGCTCTGGGGCCAACGTCCTGACTTTC	CASSPLSSGANVLTF
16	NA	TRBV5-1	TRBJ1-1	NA	TGCGCCAGCAGCCCCGGGATGGGGAGCATGAACACTGAAGCTTTCTTT	CASSPGMGSMNTEAFF
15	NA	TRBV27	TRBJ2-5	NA	TGTGCCAGCAGTTTAAGGAGGCCGGCTGGGGAGACCCAGTACTTC	CASSLRRPAGETQYF
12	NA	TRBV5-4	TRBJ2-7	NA	TGTGCCAGCAGCTTGGAACAGAACGAGCAGTACTTC	CASSLEQNEQYF
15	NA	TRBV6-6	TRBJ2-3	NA	TGTGCCAGCACTGGTCGGGTCGTTGAACCAGATACGCAGTATTTT	CASTGRVVEPDTQYF
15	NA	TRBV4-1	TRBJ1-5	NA	TGCGCCAGCAGCCGGATGGACAATAGCAATCAGCCCCAGCATTTT	CASSRMDNSNQPQHF
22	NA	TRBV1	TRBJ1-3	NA	TGCACCAGCAGCCAAGATTCGAGGTCAGTTTTAACAGGGGCCGACTCTGGAAACACCATATATTTT	CTSSQDSRSVLTGADSGNTIYF
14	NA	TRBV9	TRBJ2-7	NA	TGTGCCAGCAGCGCCAGCGGTGCTGCCTACGAGCAGTACTTC	CASSASGAAYEQYF
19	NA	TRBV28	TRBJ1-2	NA	TGTGCCAGCAGTTCTACAGGGACGGGCCTTTGGGCAGCTAACTATGGCTACACCTTC	CASSSTGTGLWAANYGYTF
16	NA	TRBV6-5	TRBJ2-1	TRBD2	TGTGCCAGCAGTTACACCTCCGGGGGGGGGAACAATGAGCAGTTCTTC	CASSYTSGGGNNEQFF
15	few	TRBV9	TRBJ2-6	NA	TGTGCCAGCAGCGTAGGAGGGTCTGGGGCCAACGTCCTGACTTTC	CASSVGGSGANVLTF
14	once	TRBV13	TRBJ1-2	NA	TGTGCCAGCAGCCATGAACTAACTAACTATGGCTACACCTTC	CASSHELTNYGYTF
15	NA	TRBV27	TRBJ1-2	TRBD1	TGTGCCAGCACCCGGGGACAGGGGGGAGGGTATGGCTACACCTTC	CASTRGQGGGYGYTF
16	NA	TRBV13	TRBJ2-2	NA	TGTGCCAGCATCAACCGGTGGCTACCGGGTACCGGGGAGCTGTTTTTT	CASINRWLPGTGELFF
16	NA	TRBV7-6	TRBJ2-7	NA	TGTGCCAGCAGCCCCGGTGGAGGAGGGAAACCCTACGAGCAGTACTTC	CASSPGGGGKPYEQYF
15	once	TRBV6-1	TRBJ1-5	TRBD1	TGTGCCAGCAGTTTAATTTACAGGGGAGATCAGCCCCAGCATTTT	CASSLIYRGDQPQHF
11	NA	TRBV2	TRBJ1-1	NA	TGTGCCAGCAGTCCTGACACTGAAGCTTTCTTT	CASSPDTEAFF
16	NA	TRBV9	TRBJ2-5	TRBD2	TGTGCCAGCAGCACCCCACTAGCGGGAGTGGAAGAGACCCAGTACTTC	CASSTPLAGVEETQYF
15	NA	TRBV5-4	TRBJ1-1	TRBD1	TGTGCCAGCAGACAATTAGGGGGCAGGGACACTGAAGCTTTCTTT	CASRQLGGRDTEAFF
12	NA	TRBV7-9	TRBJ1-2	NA	TGTGCCAGCAGCTTAAGAGTTTATGGCTACACCTTC	CASSLRVYGYTF
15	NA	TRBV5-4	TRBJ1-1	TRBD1	TGTGCCAGCAGTAATATCGAGACAGGGGGCTTTCTAGCTTTCTTT	CASSNIETGGFLAFF
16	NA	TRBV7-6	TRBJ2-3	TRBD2	TGTGCCAGCAGCTTGGGGACTAGTCCTAGCACAGATACGCAGTATTTT	CASSLGTSPSTDTQYF
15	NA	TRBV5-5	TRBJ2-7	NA	TGTGCCAGCAGCGCGGACTCTGGTAGTCTCTACGAGCAGTACTTC	CASSADSGSLYEQYF
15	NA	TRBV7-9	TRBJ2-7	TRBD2	TGTGCCAGCAGCGGTCTAGCGGGGTATTCCTACGAGCAGTACTTC	CASSGLAGYSYEQYF
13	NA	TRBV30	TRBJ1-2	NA	TGTGCCTGGAGTGAACAGGGTCAGTCTGGCTACACCTTC	CAWSEQGQSGYTF
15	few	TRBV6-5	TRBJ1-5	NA	TGTGCCAGCAGTACCCCCGGGGAGACCAATCAGCCCCAGCATTTT	CASSTPGETNQPQHF
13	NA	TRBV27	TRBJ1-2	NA	TGTGCCAGCAGCCCGCAGGGTTCCTATGGCTACACCTTC	CASSPQGSYGYTF
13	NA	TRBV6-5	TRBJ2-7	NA	TGTGCCAGCAGTCCTGGGGGCGAGGACGAGCAGTACTTC	CASSPGGEDEQYF
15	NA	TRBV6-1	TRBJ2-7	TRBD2	TGTGCCAGCAGTGACCAACTAGCGGGTAACGGACAGCAGTACTTC	CASSDQLAGNGQQYF